The source of this T cell receptor beta chain is a study of T-cell reconstitution after alpha-beta-depleted transplantation in children (dated by TCRdb to between 2015 and 2016). Regarding the research as a whole: Using TCR repertoire profiling, the study quantitatively followed how T-cell immune reconstitution unfolded in children after TCRalphabeta/CD19-depleted allogeneic hematopoietic cell transplantation. Study-level results and caveats: Over the following months the frequencies of hyperexpanded clones went down, and after one year T-cell counts and TCRbeta diversity were mostly credited to newly produced T cells. In some patients, the high TCRbeta diversity seen at day 60 was put down to recipient T cells and intrathymic progenitors that had survived conditioning. Apparently early alphabetaT-cell count recovery about two months after transplant reportedly relied on only several hundred rapidly expanded clones derived from non-depleted graft cells.

Preparation of the library involved PCR. The sequencing machine was an Illumina HiSeq 2500. To normalize quantification of the TCRbeta repertoire, the TCR libraries were built with molecular barcoding that relied on unique molecular identifiers. TCRdb's own reprocessing of the public reads used fastp at Q25 and MiXCR and kept productive beta chains. Each CDR3 protein appears once, grouped with its most common genes and DNA. This sample gives 250,000 or so distinct CDR3 sequences in total; approximately 8.9% of them show up just once. The ten largest account for almost 6.5% of the sample. Trimming costs V 0 bases and J 3 bases, and their ends lie 9 bases apart. From the germline V gene (reference sequence), CDR1 is MNHEY and CDR2 is SMNVEV. Including cysteine and phenylalanine, the CDR3 has 14 amino acids. Only the CDR3 region is kept as DNA, spanning 42 bases read in frame from base 1. In light of the paper, this sample's treatment or condition label describes: allogeneic hematopoietic cell transplantation with graft depleted of TCRalphabeta T cells and CD19 B cells. TCRalphabeta/CD19-depleted allogeneic hematopoietic cell grafts were given to the transplant recipients, all of whom were children.

The table lists this clonotype with many counts. Its antigen is currently not known. Base quality data are lacking; no much larger clone is found one base away. The receptor's source is a male patient younger than 18 who had a stem cell transplant for acute lymphoblastic leukemia, so the T cells may come from the graft donor. The chain couples TRBV27 to TRBJ2-7, with the D gene too uncertain to name. The source was PBMCs, mostly from graft donor cells, collected 180 days after TCRalphabeta/CD19-depleted stem cell transplant. The bases read TGTGCCAGCAGTTTATCGTATTCCGGCTACGAGCAGTACTTC. This is translated as CASSLSYSGYEQYF.